The T cell receptor (beta chain) described here comes from a study of T cells in Graves' hyperthyroidism and ophthalmopathy (dated by TCRdb to about 2019). Looking at the study overall: Peripheral blood was sampled at the time of initial diagnosis, prior to any treatment. Thyroid tissue and blood T-cell repertoires from several Graves' hyperthyroidism patients were also compared in the study. An independent validation cohort of 18 to 20 hyperthyroidism patients and 17 patients who later progressed to ophthalmopathy tested prospective prediction of ophthalmopathy. The paper reports TCR Vbeta CDR3 sequencing of over 130 peripheral blood samples: around 45 ophthalmopathy, under 80 hyperthyroidism and approximately 17 progressor patients. To identify distinguishing TCR V-J signatures, a discovery cohort of some 99 patients was used, comprising some 45 with Graves' ophthalmopathy and roughly 60 with stable Graves' hyperthyroidism. After blood sampling, hyperthyroidism patients were treated with methimazole at a starting dose of 30 mg daily, and ophthalmopathy patients were treated with high-dose intravenous methylprednisolone. The roughly 90 discovery patients were divided at random into training and test sets in a 7:3 ratio. General conclusions and limits of the study: No statistical method was used to fix the sample size in advance, and group allocation was not hidden from the investigators. In validation, the model predicted progression to ophthalmopathy a median of about 6.8 months before onset, with over 60% sensitivity and around 76% specificity. Most expanded thyroid clonotypes (frequency above 0.001) were also found in blood, which suggests that blood repertoires may mirror thyroid immune responses. In cross-validation, a model built on a 13 V-J signature told ophthalmopathy apart from stable hyperthyroidism with approximately 90% sensitivity and roughly 83% specificity, and in testing the same model reached 80%/75%.

Amplification of TCR beta CDR3 regions was carried out from RNA transcripts. A first-round RT-PCR of the TCR CDR3 used the HTBI primer set with the Qiagen OneStep RT-PCR kit. The libraries were constructed in a second round of multiplex PCR and then size-selected and purified. Sequencing of the libraries was done on an Illumina HiSeq2000 using paired-end 100 bp reads. On the authors' methods: SOAPnuke was used to process the raw data, removing reads that contained adapters or uncalled bases, had a mean Phred below 15, or lacked an exact match to the constant primer or identifier. COPE v1.2.5 was used to merge the high-quality paired reads, and each unique nucleotide sequence was defined as a clonotype. MiTCR v1.1 was used to align the clonotypes against IMGT TRBV, TRBD and TRBJ reference segments. Only V-J combinations with frequency above 0.0001, covering roughly 99% of repertoires, were analysed. A TCS score was defined as the ratio between F50 (clonal expansion) and ExV (chaos), using BLOSUM62-based TCRdist between CDR3 peptides within each V-J. Welch's t-statistics and random forest reduced 450 to 600 V-J features to around 14, which were used in a naive Bayes classifier (R e1071). The raw public reads went through TCRdb reprocessing: fastp at Q25, MiXCR clone calling, in-frame beta chains kept. Rows are combined by CDR3 protein, so each entry shows the most common genes and DNA. TCRdb's processing, not the authors' own work, is the source of the V and J calls. The sample has around 200,000 distinct CDR3 sequences on record, roughly 18% of them singletons. About 45% of the sample goes to the ten largest clones.

The CDR3 has 15 amino acids, counting the end cysteine and phenylalanine. The only DNA kept is the CDR3, 45 bases in frame from the first base. The germline V gene specifies SGHRS as CDR1 and YFSETQ as CDR2. V ends up 0 bases short and J 0 bases short, with an unmatched junction base count of 3. Stable Graves' hyperthyroidism was defined as no progression to ophthalmopathy during 18 months of follow-up. Hyperthyroidism patients were newly diagnosed, had a disease duration of under 2 months, and were aged 18 to 65 years. The study excluded patients with uncontrolled infections, other autoimmune diseases, pregnancy or lactation. Clinical symptoms, serum thyroxine and TRAb, thyroid ultrasound, and orbital computed tomography formed the basis for the diagnoses. PBMCs were isolated from about 9.1 ml of fresh peripheral blood by Ficoll-Paque density gradient centrifugation. Total RNA was extracted with Trizol reagent, and quality was checked on an Agilent 2100 Bioanalyzer.

A note on this clonotype: Its binding antigen is unknown. The sample holds no much larger clone one base away, and base qualities are not on file.

Sequencing used blood. The rearranged chain carries TRBV5-1 and TRBJ2-7; 7 nucleotides in the junction match TRBD1. The TCR comes from a man aged 40-49 years with Graves' hyperthyroidism. The base sequence is TGCGCCAGCAGCTTGGGGTCAGGGGGCTCCTACGAGCAGTACTTC. The encoded protein is CASSLGSGGSYEQYF.